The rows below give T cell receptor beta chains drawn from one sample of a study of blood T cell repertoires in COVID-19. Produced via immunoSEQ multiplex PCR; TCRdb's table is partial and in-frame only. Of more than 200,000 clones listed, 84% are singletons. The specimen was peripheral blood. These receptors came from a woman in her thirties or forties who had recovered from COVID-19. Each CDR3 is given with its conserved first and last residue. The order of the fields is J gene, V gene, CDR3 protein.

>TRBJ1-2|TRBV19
CASSIGGESGYTF
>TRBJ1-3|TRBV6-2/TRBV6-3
CASSRGVYSAATSGNTIYF
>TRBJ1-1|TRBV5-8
CASSKYPADTEAFF
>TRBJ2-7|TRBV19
CASSSIDEQYF
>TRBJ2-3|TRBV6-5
CASRGSGAHTQYF
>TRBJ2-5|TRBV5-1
CASSLVPLQETQYF
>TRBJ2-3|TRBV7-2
CASTSKRGLGQYF
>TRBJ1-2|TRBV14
CASSRETGFWYGYTF
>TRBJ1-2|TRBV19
CASIGEYGYTF
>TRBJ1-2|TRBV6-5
CASSYLYGNYGYTF
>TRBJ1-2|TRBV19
CASSNWATGYGYTF
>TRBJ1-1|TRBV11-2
CASSLLGGMNTEAFF